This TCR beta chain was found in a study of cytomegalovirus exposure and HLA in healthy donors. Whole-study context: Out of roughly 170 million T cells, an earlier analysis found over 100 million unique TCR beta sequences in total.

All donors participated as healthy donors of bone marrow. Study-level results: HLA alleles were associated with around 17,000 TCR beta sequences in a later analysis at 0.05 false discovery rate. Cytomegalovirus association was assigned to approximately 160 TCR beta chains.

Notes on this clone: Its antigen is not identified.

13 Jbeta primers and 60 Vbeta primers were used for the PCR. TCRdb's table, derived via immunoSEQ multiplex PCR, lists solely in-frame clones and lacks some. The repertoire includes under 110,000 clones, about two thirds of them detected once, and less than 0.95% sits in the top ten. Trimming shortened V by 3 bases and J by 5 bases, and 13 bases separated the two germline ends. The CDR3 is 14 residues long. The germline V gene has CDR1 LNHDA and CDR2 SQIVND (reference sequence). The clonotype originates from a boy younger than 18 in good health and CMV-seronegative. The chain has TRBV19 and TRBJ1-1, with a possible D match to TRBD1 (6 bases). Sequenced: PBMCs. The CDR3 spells CASSIKGVWTEAFF. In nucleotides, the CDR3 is TGTGCCAGTAGTATTAAGGGGGTTTGGACTGAAGCTTTCTTT.